The T cell receptor beta chain described here comes from a study of T cell changes during pregnancy in multiple sclerosis. V gave up 6 bases and J gave up 8 bases, with 13 bases separating them. CDR1 DFQATT and CDR2 SNEGSKA come from the germline V gene (reference sequence). This CDR3 spans 11 amino acids. TCRdb's table, derived via immunoSEQ multiplex PCR, lists solely in-frame clones and lacks some. There are about 68,000 clones in the sample; less than 95% occur only once, and about 0.92% lies in the top ten. The V and J genes are TRBV20-1 and TRBJ1-2; the D gene is possibly TRBD1 (5 bases). This sequence originates from a female donor with multiple sclerosis, enrolled in a pregnancy study. The input for sequencing was peripheral blood, taken in the second trimester of pregnancy. CDR3 bases: TGCAGTGCGGGGGGGTTGGAGGGCTACACCTTC. This encodes CSAGGLEGYTF.